These 14 T cell receptor beta chains were all obtained from the same sample, sequenced in a study of blood T cell repertoires in COVID-19. Profiled with immunoSEQ multiplex PCR; TCRdb holds only in-frame clones, not every one. Of roughly 260,000 clones detected, around 90% appear once; the ten largest clones hold about 1.9%. The sequenced sample was PBMCs or T cells enriched from blood (not recorded which). The source of these receptors is a woman aged 18-30 years who had recovered from COVID-19.

V is TRBV19 and J is TRBJ1-2; tentative D call: TRBD1 (6 bases). Germline CDR1 reads LNHDA; CDR2 reads SQIVND (reference sequence). CDR3 size: 14 residues. The V and J ends lost 6 bases and 6 bases respectively, with 17 bases between them. This chain's CDR3 is CASRVRGRFDGYTF. CDR3 coding DNA: TGTGCCAGTAGGGTCAGGGGAAGGTTCGATGGCTACACCTTC.

This sequence joins TRBV2 and TRBJ1-3; D may be TRBD1 (5 bases). Germline CDR1 reads SNHLY; CDR2 reads FYNNEI. The CDR3 is made up of 14 amino acids. Trimming stripped 6 bases from V and 3 bases from J, with 12 bases between. CDR3 residues: CASRPGLSGNTIYF. The CDR3 DNA follows: TGTGCCAGCAGACCAGGGTTGAGTGGAAACACCATATATTTT.

The chain has TRBV11-2 and TRBJ1-6; TRBD1 matches 8 bases. The trim removed 3 bases at V and 14 bases at J, leaving 6 bases unmatched. This CDR3 is 13 amino acids long. In germline, CDR1 is SGHAT, CDR2 FQNNGV. Here the CDR3 reads CASSLNDRGTLHF. CDR3 coding DNA: TGTGCCAGCAGCTTGAACGACAGGGGCACCCTCCACTTT.

This sequence joins TRBV29-1 and TRBJ2-3, with TRBD2 identical over 11 bases. CDR1 is SQVTM and CDR2 is ANQGSEA in the germline V gene. J lost 4 bases, V lost 5 bases, and 11 bases had no gene match. CDR3 length: 16 residues. The DNA of the CDR3 is TGCAGCGTTAAACGGCTAGCGGGGGGCGATGCAGATACGCAGTATTTT. Protein: CSVKRLAGGDADTQYF.

This chain links TRBV4-2 with TRBJ1-1, with D possibly matching TRBD1 (5 bases). V lost 1 base, J lost 8 bases, and 11 bases lay in between. The germline V gene encodes CDR1 LGHNA and CDR2 YNFKEQ. The CDR3 spans 13 residues. The CDR3 loop reads CASSQGSGYEAFF. CDR3 nucleotides: TGTGCCAGCAGCCAAGGATCAGGGTACGAAGCTTTCTTT.

The CDR3 DNA reads as TGTGCCAGCAGTGAAGACAGGGGCGGAAACACCATATATTTT. This encodes CASSEDRGGNTIYF. The chain couples TRBV2 to TRBJ1-3; 7 bases agree with TRBD1. CDR1 and CDR2 (germline): SNHLY, FYNNEI. The CDR3 length is 14 residues. Losses at the gene ends were 1 base for V and 4 bases for J; bases not matched to a gene: 1.

V is TRBV4-1 and J is TRBJ2-3; 7 bases agree with TRBD1. Unmatched junction bases numbered 5, after V lost 5 bases and J lost 3 bases. Germline CDR1 MGHRA, CDR2 YSYEKL. The CDR3 extends over 14 amino acids. CDR3 nucleotides: TGCGCCAGCAGCTACACCAGGGGGACAGATACGCAGTATTTT. Residues: CASSYTRGTDTQYF.

The chain links TRBV2 to TRBJ1-2; D possibly corresponds to TRBD1 (5 bases). The CDR3 has 14 amino acids. With 7 bases removed from V and 4 bases from J, the gap between germline ends came to 16 bases. Germline CDR1 and CDR2: SNHLY and FYNNEI. CDR3 DNA: TGTGCCAGCACCCCTAGCGGCAGGGTCTATGGCTACACCTTC. It yields the protein CASTPSGRVYGYTF. The complete variable domain, with remaining parts taken from reference TRBV2 and TRBJ1-2, reads EPEVTQTPSHQVTQMGQEVILRCVPISNHLYFYWYRQILGQKVEFLVSFYNNEISEKSEIFDDQFSVERPDGSNFTLKIRSTKLEDSAMYFCASTPSGRVYGYTFGSGTRLTVV.

This clone was detected only once. V is TRBV6-1 and J is TRBJ1-6, with D hard to call. This CDR3 has 14 amino acids. The V gene's germline CDR1 is MNHNS and CDR2 SASEGT. V was trimmed by 3 bases and J by 7 bases, leaving 10 bases between them. The CDR3: CASSEPGRNSPLHF. The CDR3 coding sequence is TGTGCCAGCAGTGAGCCAGGCAGAAATTCACCCCTCCACTTT.

This chain connects TRBV6-5 to TRBJ1-5; maybe TRBD1 (6 bases). There are 14 residues in the CDR3. The V end lost 10 bases, the J end lost 0 bases, and 13 bases lay between the germline ends. The germline CDR1 and CDR2 sequences are MNHEY and SVGAGI. The CDR3 is CATAGQYSNQPQHF. The CDR3 DNA sequence: TGTGCCACCGCCGGACAGTATAGCAATCAGCCCCAGCATTTT.

The V gene is TRBV7-3, the J gene TRBJ2-3; TRBD2 agrees at 12 bases. The J segment lost 0 bases and the V segment lost 9 bases, leaving 13 bases of the junction unmatched. The CDR3 is 18 amino acids. Per germline, CDR1 SGHTA and CDR2 FQGTGA. CDR3 protein: CASLRLAGVEGSTDTQYF. The CDR3 nucleotides read TGTGCCAGTCTAAGACTAGCGGGAGTGGAAGGTAGCACAGATACGCAGTATTTT.

This clone has just one count. The chain employs TRBV7-2 and TRBJ1-2; 7 nucleotides line up with TRBD1. CDR3 length: 12 residues. Trimming took 5 bases from V and 8 from J; bases not matched to a gene: 5. Germline V gene lookup returns CDR1 SGHTA and CDR2 FQGNSA. CDR3 coding DNA: TGTGCCAGCAGCGTAACAGGGGTCGGCTACACCTTC. It translates to CASSVTGVGYTF.

This sequence joins TRBV7-2 and TRBJ1-1; D remains unclear. V lost 5 bases and J 3 bases, leaving 16 bases between the germline ends. The CDR3 is 15 residues long. The germline gives CDR1 SGHTA, CDR2 FQGNSA. The CDR3 nucleotides read TGTGCCAGCAGCCCCTTTGGCGGGTTCGACACTGAAGCTTTCTTT. Amino acid sequence: CASSPFGGFDTEAFF.

The J gene is TRBJ1-2, the V gene TRBV6-5, with D perhaps TRBD1 (5 bases). CDR3 length equals 13 residues. Germline V lookup: CDR1 MNHEY, CDR2 SVGAGI. Trimming removed 4 bases at V and 4 bases at J, with 10 bases between. The CDR3 spells CASSFRVTYGYTF. As DNA, the CDR3 is TGTGCCAGCAGTTTCAGGGTAACCTATGGCTACACCTTC.